This T cell receptor beta chain was obtained from a study of cytomegalovirus exposure and HLA in healthy donors. CDR1 is MNHEY and CDR2 is SVGAGI in the germline V gene. The germline V and J ends were trimmed by 4 bases and 2 bases, with 11 bases remaining between them. The CDR3 is made up of 14 amino acids. Primers included in the PCR were 60 Vbeta and 13 Jbeta primers. Sequenced by immunoSEQ multiplex PCR; TCRdb stores in-frame clones only, minus some. Of 85,000 to 130,000 clones in the sample, 75% to 80% were seen once. The gene calls are TRBV6-5 and TRBJ1-1, with D possibly matching TRBD1 (5 bases). The clonotype was recovered from a man between 60 and 70 years old in good health and CMV-seropositive. The sample consisted of PBMCs. CDR3 sequence (DNA): TGTGCCAGCAGTTTCTTACAGGTCAACACTGAAGCTTTCTTT. Translation: CASSFLQVNTEAFF.